The T cell receptor (beta chain) described here comes from a study of PD-1 and CTLA-4 blockade in melanoma. Some clones are missing from TCRdb's copy, which holds only in-frame ones; the method was immunoSEQ multiplex PCR. This sample has 15,000 to 20,000 clones, with 65% to 75% found just once. The length of the CDR3 is 12 residues. V was trimmed by 2 bases and J by 6 bases, leaving 5 bases between them. Germline V lookup: CDR1 SNHLY, CDR2 FYNNEI. This clone appeared a single time. This chain uses TRBV2 with TRBJ2-1, with D unresolved. The sequenced sample was CD8+ T cells from peripheral blood, obtained before anti-PD-1 treatment. This TCR came from a human donor with melanoma. CDR3 sequence (DNA): TGTGCCAGCAGTGAAAGGGCCAATGAGCAGTTCTTC. Its protein is CASSERANEQFF.